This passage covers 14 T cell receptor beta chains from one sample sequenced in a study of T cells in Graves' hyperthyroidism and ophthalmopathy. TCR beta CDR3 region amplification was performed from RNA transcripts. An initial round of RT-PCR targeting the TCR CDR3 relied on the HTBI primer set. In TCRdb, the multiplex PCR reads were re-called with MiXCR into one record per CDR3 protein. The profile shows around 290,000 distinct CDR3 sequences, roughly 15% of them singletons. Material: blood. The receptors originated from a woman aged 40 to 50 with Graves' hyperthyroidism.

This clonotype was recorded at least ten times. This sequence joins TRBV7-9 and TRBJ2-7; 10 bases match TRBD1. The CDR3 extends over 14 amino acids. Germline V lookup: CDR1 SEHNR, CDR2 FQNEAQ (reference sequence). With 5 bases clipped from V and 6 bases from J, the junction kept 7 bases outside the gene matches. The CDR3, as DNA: TGTGCCAGCAGCAACCGGGACAGGGGAAGCGAGCAGTACTTC. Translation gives CASSNRDRGSEQYF.

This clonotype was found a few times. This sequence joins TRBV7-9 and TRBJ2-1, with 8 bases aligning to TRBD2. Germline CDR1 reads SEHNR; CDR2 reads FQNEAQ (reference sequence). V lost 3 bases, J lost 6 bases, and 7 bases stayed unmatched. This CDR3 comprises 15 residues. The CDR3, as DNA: TGTGCCAGCAGCTTGCGTGGCGGGGGGATCAATGAGCAGTTCTTC. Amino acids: CASSLRGGGINEQFF.

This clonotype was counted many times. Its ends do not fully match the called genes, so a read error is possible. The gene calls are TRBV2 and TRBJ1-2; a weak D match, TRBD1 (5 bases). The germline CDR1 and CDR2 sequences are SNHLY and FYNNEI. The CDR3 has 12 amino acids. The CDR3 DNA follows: TGTGCCGGCAGTATTGGGGGTTATGGCTACACCTTC. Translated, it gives CAGSIGGYGYTF.

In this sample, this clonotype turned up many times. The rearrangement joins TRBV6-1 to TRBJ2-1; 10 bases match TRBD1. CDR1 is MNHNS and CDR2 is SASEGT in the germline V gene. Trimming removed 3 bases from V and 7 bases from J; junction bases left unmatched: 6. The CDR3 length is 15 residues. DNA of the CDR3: TGTGCCAGCAGTGAGAGGGACAGGGGTTTTAATGAGCAGTTCTTC. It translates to CASSERDRGFNEQFF.

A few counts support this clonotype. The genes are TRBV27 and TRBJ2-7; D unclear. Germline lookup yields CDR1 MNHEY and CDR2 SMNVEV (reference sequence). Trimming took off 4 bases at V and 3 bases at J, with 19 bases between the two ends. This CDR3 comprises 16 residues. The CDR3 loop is CASSSRVTQRYYEQYF. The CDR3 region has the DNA TGTGCCAGCAGTTCTCGCGTCACACAGAGATACTACGAGCAGTACTTC.

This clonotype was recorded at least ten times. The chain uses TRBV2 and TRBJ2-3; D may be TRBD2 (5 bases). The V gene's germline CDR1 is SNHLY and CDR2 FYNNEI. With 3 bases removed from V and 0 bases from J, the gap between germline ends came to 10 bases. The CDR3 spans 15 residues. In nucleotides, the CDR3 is TGTGCCAGCAGTGATCCTAGCCGTAGCACAGATACGCAGTATTTT. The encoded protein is CASSDPSRSTDTQYF.

The CDR3 DNA reads as TGTGCCAGCAGCTTACTAGCGGGAGTCTTCGGGGAGCTGTTTTTT. Amino acids: CASSLLAGVFGELFF. The chain links TRBV14 to TRBJ2-2; 11 nucleotides agree with TRBD2. Germline CDR1 SGHDN, CDR2 FVKESK. The ends lost 5 bases at V and 7 bases at J; junction bases unmatched: 6. The CDR3 runs to 15 residues.

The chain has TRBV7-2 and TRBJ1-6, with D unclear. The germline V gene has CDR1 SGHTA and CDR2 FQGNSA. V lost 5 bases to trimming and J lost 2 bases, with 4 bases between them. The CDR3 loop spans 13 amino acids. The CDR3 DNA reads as TGTGCCAGCAGCCCAGCCTATAATTCACCCCTCCACTTT. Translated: CASSPAYNSPLHF. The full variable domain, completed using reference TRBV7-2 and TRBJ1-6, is GAGVSQSPSNKVTEKGKDVELRCDPISGHTALYWYRQSLGQGLEFLIYFQGNSAPDKSGLPSDRFSAERTGGSVSTLTIQRTQQEDSAVYLCASSPAYNSPLHFGNGTRLTVT.

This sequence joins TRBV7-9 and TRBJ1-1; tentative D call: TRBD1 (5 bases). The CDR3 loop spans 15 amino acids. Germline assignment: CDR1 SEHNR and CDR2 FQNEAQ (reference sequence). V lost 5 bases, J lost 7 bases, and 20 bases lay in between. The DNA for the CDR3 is TGTGCCAGCAGCATCCCCGGGTCCGGGAGGGGTGAAGCTTTCTTT. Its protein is CASSIPGSGRGEAFF.

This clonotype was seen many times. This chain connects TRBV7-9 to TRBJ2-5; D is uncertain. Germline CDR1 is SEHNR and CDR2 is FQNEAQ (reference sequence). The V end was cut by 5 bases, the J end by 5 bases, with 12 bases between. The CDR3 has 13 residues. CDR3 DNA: TGTGCCAGCAGCAGGACCCAAGGGGAGACCCAGTACTTC. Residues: CASSRTQGETQYF.

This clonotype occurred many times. CDR3 in amino acids: CATPSKGNEKLFF. CDR3 in DNA: TGTGCCACTCCCTCTAAAGGGAATGAAAAACTGTTTTTT. This chain joins TRBV2 and TRBJ1-4, with unresolved D. This CDR3 comprises 13 residues. Germline-derived CDR1 and CDR2 are SNHLY and FYNNEI. V was pared by 10 bases and J by 5 bases, with 14 bases between.

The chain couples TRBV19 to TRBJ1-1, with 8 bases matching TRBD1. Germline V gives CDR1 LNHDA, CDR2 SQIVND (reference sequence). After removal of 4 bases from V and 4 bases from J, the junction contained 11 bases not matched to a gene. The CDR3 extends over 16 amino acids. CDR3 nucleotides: TGTGCCAGTAGTACGCAGGGGGCAGGTAGGAGCACTGAAGCTTTCTTT. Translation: CASSTQGAGRSTEAFF. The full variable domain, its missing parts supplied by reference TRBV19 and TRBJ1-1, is DGGITQSPKYLFRKEGQNVTLSCEQNLNHDAMYWYRQDPGQGLRLIYYSQIVNDFQKGDIAEGYSVSREKKESFPLTVTSAQKNPTAFYLCASSTQGAGRSTEAFFGQGTRLTVV.

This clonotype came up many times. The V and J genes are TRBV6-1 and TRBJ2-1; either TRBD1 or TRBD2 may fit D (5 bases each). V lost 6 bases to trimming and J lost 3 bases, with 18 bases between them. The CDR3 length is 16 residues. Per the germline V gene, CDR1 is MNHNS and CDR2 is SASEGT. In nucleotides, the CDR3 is TGTGCCAGCAGGCCTGGCTCGGGACCCAGCTACAATGAGCAGTTCTTC. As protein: CASRPGSGPSYNEQFF.

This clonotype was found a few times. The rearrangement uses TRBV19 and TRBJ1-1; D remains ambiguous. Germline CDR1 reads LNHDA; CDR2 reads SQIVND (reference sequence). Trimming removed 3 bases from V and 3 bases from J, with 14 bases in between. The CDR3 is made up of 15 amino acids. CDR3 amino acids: CASSIRKGIYTEAFF. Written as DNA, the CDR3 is TGTGCCAGTAGTATTCGTAAAGGCATTTACACTGAAGCTTTCTTT.